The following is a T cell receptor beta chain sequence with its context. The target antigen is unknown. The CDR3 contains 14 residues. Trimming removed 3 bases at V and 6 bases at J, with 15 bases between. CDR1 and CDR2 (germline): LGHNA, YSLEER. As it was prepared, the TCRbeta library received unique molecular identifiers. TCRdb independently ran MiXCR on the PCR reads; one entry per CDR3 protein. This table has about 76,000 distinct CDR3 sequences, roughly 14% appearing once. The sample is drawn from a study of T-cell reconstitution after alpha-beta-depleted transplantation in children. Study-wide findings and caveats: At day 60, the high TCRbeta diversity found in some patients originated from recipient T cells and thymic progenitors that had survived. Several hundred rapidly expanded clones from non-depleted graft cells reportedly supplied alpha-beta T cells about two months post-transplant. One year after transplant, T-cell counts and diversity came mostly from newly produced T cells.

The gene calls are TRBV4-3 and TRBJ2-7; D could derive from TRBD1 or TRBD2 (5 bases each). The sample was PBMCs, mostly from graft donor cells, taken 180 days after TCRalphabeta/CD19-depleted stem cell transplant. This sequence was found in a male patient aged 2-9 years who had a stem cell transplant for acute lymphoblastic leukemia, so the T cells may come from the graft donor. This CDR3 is CASSQGPSEGEQYF. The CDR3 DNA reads TGCGCCAGCAGCCAGGGACCGTCCGAGGGCGAGCAGTACTTC.